The 31 T cell receptor beta chains below come from one sample, sequenced in a study of T cell responses to AZD1222 COVID-19 vaccine. Here immunoSEQ multiplex PCR was the method, and the copy in TCRdb shows in-frame clones only, minus some. The sample lists roughly 100,000 clones, about nine tenths occurring once. The specimen was peripheral blood, collected on day 0 of AZD1222 vaccination. The receptors were gathered from an adult in good health.

V and J are TRBV5-1 and TRBJ2-7; no clear D. Germline V gives CDR1 SGHRS, CDR2 YFSETQ. The V end lost 4 bases, the J end lost 1 base, and 15 bases lay between the germline ends. This CDR3 comprises 15 residues. CDR3 bases: TGCGCCAGCAGCGTCAATCCGGGTCCGTCCTACGAGCAGTACTTC. This sequence encodes CASSVNPGPSYEQYF.

V gene TRBV3-1 (or the pseudogene TRBV3-2) combines with J gene TRBJ2-1; 9 nucleotides match TRBD1. V dropped 3 bases and J dropped 10; count of bases not matched to a gene: 10. The CDR3 extends over 15 amino acids. Germline loops: CDR1 LGHDT, CDR2 YNNKEL (reference sequence). The CDR3 DNA reads as TGTGCCAGCAGCCAGGGTCCGGGACAGGGAAGGGAGCAGTTCTTC. The encoded protein is CASSQGPGQGREQFF.

The chain carries TRBV18 and TRBJ1-1, with 7 bases identical to TRBD1. The CDR3 extends over 15 amino acids. Germline lookup yields CDR1 KGHSH and CDR2 LQKENI. Unmatched junction bases numbered 5, after V lost 1 base and J lost 3 bases. CDR3 bases: TGTGCCAGCTCACCACAACGGGGACAGTACACTGAAGCTTTCTTT. Encoded protein: CASSPQRGQYTEAFF.

This clone was detected only a few times. This chain joins TRBV12-3 or TRBV12-4 and TRBJ1-2; no reliable D call. V was trimmed by 3 bases and J by 3 bases, leaving 5 bases between them. CDR3 size: 12 residues. CDR3 region: CASSFGDYGYTF. CDR3 sequence (DNA): TGTGCCAGCAGTTTCGGAGACTATGGCTACACCTTC.

The chain links TRBV6-2 or TRBV6-3 to TRBJ1-6; no clear D gene. This CDR3 is built from 12 residues. The ends were cut back, 0 bases at V and 10 bases at J, with 4 bases in the middle. The germline V gene encodes CDR1 MNHEY and CDR2 SVGEGT. The CDR3: CASSYSQSPLHF. Written as DNA, the CDR3 is TGTGCCAGCAGTTACTCGCAATCACCCCTCCACTTT.

The chain links TRBV19 to TRBJ1-2; possible D gene TRBD1, 6 bases. In germline, CDR1 is LNHDA, CDR2 SQIVND (reference sequence). Trimming took off 5 bases at V and 4 bases at J, with 23 bases between the two ends. The CDR3 runs 17 residues. The CDR3 spells CASSATGYTGGLYGYTF. CDR3 DNA sequence: TGTGCCAGTAGTGCAACAGGTTATACCGGGGGCCTCTATGGCTACACCTTC.

The chain carries TRBV10-1 and TRBJ2-1; D tentatively reads TRBD1 or TRBD2 (5 bases each). Germline V gives CDR1 WNHNN, CDR2 SYGVQD (reference sequence). The length of the CDR3 is 16 residues. V was pared by 0 bases and J by 4 bases, with 13 bases between. CDR3 amino acids: CASSESRAKGYNEQFF. The CDR3 nucleotides read TGCGCCAGCAGTGAGTCGAGGGCCAAGGGGTACAATGAGCAGTTCTTC.

The rearrangement links TRBV7-9 to TRBJ2-3, with 14 nucleotides matching TRBD2. In germline, CDR1 is SEHNR, CDR2 FQNEAQ (reference sequence). The CDR3 totals 19 residues. Trimming cost V 5 bases and J 3 bases; bases outside gene matches: 13. The CDR3 DNA reads TGTGCCAGCAGCAACTCGGGAGCCTGGACTAGCGGGGGGACAGATACGCAGTATTTT. Its protein product is CASSNSGAWTSGGTDTQYF.

The V and J genes are TRBV14 and TRBJ1-1; no definite D call. This CDR3 spans 14 amino acids. Germline V gene sequence: CDR1 SGHDN, CDR2 FVKESK. V was pared by 0 bases and J by 4 bases, with 9 bases between. CDR3 in amino acids: CASSQDLGSTEAFF. In DNA, the CDR3 is TGTGCCAGCAGCCAAGATCTGGGGAGCACTGAAGCTTTCTTT.

This clone was detected once. The rearrangement joins TRBV4-1 to TRBJ2-7, with D perhaps matching TRBD1 or TRBD2 (5 bases each). Deletions cut 2 bases from V and 0 bases from J, with 8 bases between. The CDR3 is 14 residues long. Germline V gene data show CDR1 as MGHRA and CDR2 as YSYEKL. The CDR3 nucleotides are TGCGCCAGCAGCCAACCAGGGAGCTCCTACGAGCAGTACTTC. Its protein product is CASSQPGSSYEQYF.

The V call is TRBV5-6, the J call TRBJ1-3; weak D call: TRBD1 (6 bases). The CDR3 sequence is 15 residues long. Trimming removed 0 bases from V and 3 bases from J, with 10 bases in between. Germline CDR1 and CDR2: SGHDT and YYEEEE. CDR3 region: CASSLAGTSGNTIYF. Written as DNA, the CDR3 is TGTGCCAGCAGCTTGGCCGGGACAAGTGGAAACACCATATATTTT. Full variable domain (missing parts from reference TRBV5-6 and TRBJ1-3): DAGVTQSPTHLIKTRGQQVTLRCSPKSGHDTVSWYQQALGQGPQFIFQYYEEEERQRGNFPDRFSGHQFPNYSSELNVNALLLGDSALYLCASSLAGTSGNTIYFGEGSWLTVV.

The rearrangement joins TRBV28 to TRBJ2-7; D may correspond to TRBD1 or TRBD2 (6 bases each). The V gene lost 1 base and the J gene lost 5 bases, with 12 bases spanning the gap. The V gene's germline CDR1 is MDHEN and CDR2 SYDVKM. The CDR3 loop spans 14 amino acids. The CDR3 region has the DNA TGTGCCAGCAGTTTATCGGGGGCTCAGAACGAGCAGTACTTC. It yields the protein CASSLSGAQNEQYF.

The rearrangement joins TRBV6-5 to TRBJ1-1; TRBD1 matches at 8 bases. Germline lookup yields CDR1 MNHEY and CDR2 SVGAGI. The CDR3 has 14 residues. V lost 6 bases to trimming and J lost 0 bases; unmatched junction nucleotides: 3. As DNA, the CDR3 is TGTGCCAGCAGAATGACAGGGGTGAACACTGAAGCTTTCTTT. Protein: CASRMTGVNTEAFF.

The gene calls are TRBV5-1 and TRBJ1-6; D gene uncertain. The germline CDR1 and CDR2 sequences are SGHRS and YFSETQ. Trimming left V 0 bases short and J 10 bases short, with 11 bases between. CDR3 length: 14 residues. The CDR3 DNA sequence: TGCGCCAGCAGCTTGGGGACTAACTCCTCACCCCTCCACTTT. Encoded protein: CASSLGTNSSPLHF.

The rearrangement links TRBV7-9 to TRBJ1-1; D perhaps matches TRBD1 (5 bases). The CDR3 loop spans 12 amino acids. Germline CDR1 reads SEHNR; CDR2 reads FQNEAQ (reference sequence). V shed 4 bases and J shed 3 bases, with 6 bases lying between them. CDR3 residues: CASSSGYTEAFF. For the CDR3, the DNA is TGTGCCAGCAGCTCAGGGTACACTGAAGCTTTCTTT.

The genes are TRBV7-9 and TRBJ1-4; the match to TRBD1 covers 7 bases. This CDR3 contains 14 residues. CDR1 is SEHNR, CDR2 FQNEAQ, per germline (reference sequence). V dropped 6 bases and J dropped 5; count of bases not matched to a gene: 6. The CDR3 nucleotides read TGTGCCAGCAGTGAGCGGGACAGAAATGAAAAACTGTTTTTT. Protein product: CASSERDRNEKLFF.

The chain uses TRBV5-6 and TRBJ2-2, with 10 bases identical to TRBD1. J lost 6 bases, V lost 5 bases, and 7 bases had no gene match. The germline CDR1 and CDR2 sequences are SGHDT and YYEEEE. The CDR3 length is 15 residues. CDR3 nucleotide sequence: TGTGCCAGCAGGGCCGGGACAGGGGCCTCCGGGGAGCTGTTTTTT. It specifies CASRAGTGASGELFF.

The V and J genes are TRBV11-2 and TRBJ1-3; D is ambiguous. In germline, CDR1 is SGHAT, CDR2 FQNNGV. This CDR3 has 14 residues. V dropped 1 base and J dropped 0 bases, with 4 bases sitting between them. CDR3 region: CASSLGISGNTIYF. CDR3 in DNA: TGTGCCAGCAGCTTAGGGATCTCTGGAAACACCATATATTTT.

The rearrangement uses TRBV7-9 and TRBJ2-5, with TRBD2 identical over 10 bases. This CDR3 spans 18 amino acids. Germline CDR1 and CDR2: SEHNR and FQNEAQ (reference sequence). The junction had 17 bases not matched to a gene; V was cut back by 5 bases and J by 5 bases. DNA for the CDR3: TGTGCCAGCAGCCCAAAATTTTACTTAGCGGGGGGCGTGGAGACCCAGTACTTC. Its translation is CASSPKFYLAGGVETQYF.

V and J are TRBV7-9 and TRBJ2-7; 8 bases fit TRBD1. This CDR3 is 14 amino acids long. V dropped 5 bases and J dropped 7; count of bases not matched to a gene: 10. From germline, CDR1 is SEHNR and CDR2 FQNEAQ (reference sequence). CDR3 residues: CASSRGQGDGEQYF. In DNA, the CDR3 is TGTGCCAGCAGCCGAGGACAGGGAGATGGGGAGCAGTACTTC.

The V gene is TRBV7-2, the J gene TRBJ2-1; D is possibly TRBD1 or TRBD2 (5 bases each). V lost 5 bases to trimming and J lost 0 bases, with 14 bases between them. The germline CDR1 and CDR2 sequences are SGHTA and FQGNSA. The CDR3 totals 16 residues. The DNA of the CDR3 is TGTGCCAGCAGCACTGGGACCCTCATCTCCTACAATGAGCAGTTCTTC. Translating it yields CASSTGTLISYNEQFF.

The rearrangement joins TRBV5-1 to TRBJ2-2, with unresolved D. The CDR3 spans 14 residues. Trimming cost V 4 bases and J 2 bases, with 9 bases left between them. From germline, CDR1 is SGHRS and CDR2 YFSETQ. The CDR3 sequence is CASSAGINTGELFF. For the CDR3, the DNA is TGCGCCAGCAGCGCTGGGATTAACACCGGGGAGCTGTTTTTT.

This clone was counted a few times. V usage is TRBV7-2 and J usage is TRBJ2-7; a possible D gene is TRBD1 (6 bases). V gave up 5 bases and J gave up 5 bases, with 16 bases separating them. Germline CDR1 reads SGHTA; CDR2 reads FQGNSA. This CDR3 has 14 amino acids. CDR3 coding DNA: TGTGCCAGCAGCCCGAGCGGACACAGGGACGAGCAGTACTTC. Protein product: CASSPSGHRDEQYF.

The CDR3 bases are TGTGCCAGCAGTGACCCGGGACAACGAATGAGTGACGAGCAGTACTTC. Protein sequence: CASSDPGQRMSDEQYF. The gene calls are TRBV6-1 and TRBJ2-7; tentative D call: TRBD1 (6 bases). V gave up 3 bases and J gave up 5 bases, with 20 bases separating them. This CDR3 region has 16 residues. Germline V CDR1 and CDR2: MNHNS, SASEGT.

The V and J genes are TRBV11-2 and TRBJ2-7; D remains ambiguous. Germline V gene data show CDR1 as SGHAT and CDR2 as FQNNGV. V was cut by 1 base and J by 4 bases, with 11 bases left in between. The CDR3 contains 14 residues. The CDR3 DNA sequence: TGTGCCAGCAGCTTAGGGGATTTCGCTTACGAGCAGTACTTC. This codes for CASSLGDFAYEQYF.

This sequence joins TRBV27 and TRBJ2-3, with D unresolved. This CDR3 has 13 amino acids. V shed 6 bases and J shed 5 bases, with 12 bases lying between them. Germline loops: CDR1 MNHEY, CDR2 SMNVEV (reference sequence). The CDR3, as DNA: TGTGCCAGCAGCCATGAAAGGATAGATACGCAGTATTTT. It encodes CASSHERIDTQYF.

In its sample, this clone was seen once. The chain has TRBV28 and TRBJ1-2, with unresolved D. Looked up from germline, CDR1 is MDHEN and CDR2 is SYDVKM. This CDR3 is 12 amino acids long. V was shortened by 10 bases and J by 5 bases, with 14 bases between the two germline ends. The CDR3 protein is CATQETAYGYTF. CDR3 DNA sequence: TGTGCCACCCAGGAGACCGCATATGGCTACACCTTC.

This clone was detected only once. J is TRBJ1-5 and V is TRBV9; perhaps TRBD1 as D (5 bases). Between the trimmed V and J ends, which lost 4 bases and 4 bases, there was a span of 12 bases. CDR3 length equals 14 residues. CDR1 SGDLS and CDR2 YYNGEE come from the germline V gene. This CDR3 reads CASSPAEGNQPQHF. CDR3 nucleotides: TGTGCCAGCAGCCCGGCTGAGGGGAATCAGCCCCAGCATTTT.

The V call is TRBV29-1, the J call TRBJ2-7; 7 bases line up with TRBD1. This CDR3 is 13 amino acids long. Germline V gives CDR1 SQVTM, CDR2 ANQGSEA. After removal of 4 bases from V and 4 bases from J, the junction contained 7 bases not matched to a gene. The CDR3 protein is CSVVGTAIYEQYF. The CDR3, as DNA: TGCAGCGTTGTAGGGACAGCAATTTACGAGCAGTACTTC.

This chain connects TRBV11-3 to TRBJ2-2; D might be TRBD2 (6 bases). The CDR3 totals 15 residues. Germline V CDR1 and CDR2: SGHNT, YENEEA. V was cut by 4 bases and J by 6 bases, with 15 bases left in between. DNA for the CDR3: TGTGCCAGCAGCTCCTACGCGGGGTTTCCCGGGGAGCTGTTTTTT. This sequence encodes CASSSYAGFPGELFF.

The V call is TRBV28, the J call TRBJ2-1, with D unresolved. The CDR3 extends over 12 amino acids. V was clipped by 8 bases and J by 3 bases, with 8 bases between them. Germline V gene data show CDR1 as MDHEN and CDR2 as SYDVKM. The CDR3 loop is CASGEFYNEQFF. DNA for the CDR3: TGTGCCAGCGGGGAATTCTACAATGAGCAGTTCTTC.